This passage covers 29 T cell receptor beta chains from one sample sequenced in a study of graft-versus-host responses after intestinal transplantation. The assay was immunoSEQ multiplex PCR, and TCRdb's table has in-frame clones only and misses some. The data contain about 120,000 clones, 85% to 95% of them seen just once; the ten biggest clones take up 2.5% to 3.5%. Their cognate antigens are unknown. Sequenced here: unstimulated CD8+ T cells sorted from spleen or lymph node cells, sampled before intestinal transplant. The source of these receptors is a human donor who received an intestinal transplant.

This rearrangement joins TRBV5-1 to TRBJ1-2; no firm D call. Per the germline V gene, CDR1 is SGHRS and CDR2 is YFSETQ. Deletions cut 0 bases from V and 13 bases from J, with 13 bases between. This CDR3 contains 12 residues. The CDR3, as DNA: TGCGCCAGCAGCTTGGAGGGCTGGGCCCTCACCTTC. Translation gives CASSLEGWALTF.

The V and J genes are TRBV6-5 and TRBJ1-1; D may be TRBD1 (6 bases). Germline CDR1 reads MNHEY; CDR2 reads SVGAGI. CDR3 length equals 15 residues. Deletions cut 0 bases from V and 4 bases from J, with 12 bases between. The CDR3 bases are TGTGCCAGCAGTTACTCCGAGGGGGGAGGCACTGAAGCTTTCTTT. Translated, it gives CASSYSEGGGTEAFF.

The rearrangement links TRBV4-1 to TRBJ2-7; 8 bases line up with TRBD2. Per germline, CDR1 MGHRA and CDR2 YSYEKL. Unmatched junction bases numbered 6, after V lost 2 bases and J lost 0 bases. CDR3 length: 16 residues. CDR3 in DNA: TGCGCCAGCAGCCAATTTAGCGGGACTAGCTCCTACGAGCAGTACTTC. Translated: CASSQFSGTSSYEQYF.

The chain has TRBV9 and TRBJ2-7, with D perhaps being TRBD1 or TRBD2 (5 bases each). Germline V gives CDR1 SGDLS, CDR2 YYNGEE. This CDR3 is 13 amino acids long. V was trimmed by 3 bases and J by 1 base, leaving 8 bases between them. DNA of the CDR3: TGTGCCAGCAGCGGGGACGGTTCCTACGAGCAGTACTTC. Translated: CASSGDGSYEQYF.

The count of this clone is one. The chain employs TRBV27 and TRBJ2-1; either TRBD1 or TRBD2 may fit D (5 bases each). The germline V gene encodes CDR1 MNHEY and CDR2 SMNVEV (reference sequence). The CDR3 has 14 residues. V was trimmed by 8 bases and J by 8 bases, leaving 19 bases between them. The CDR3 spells CASGTGASVHEQFF. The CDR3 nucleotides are TGTGCCAGCGGAACCGGGGCTTCAGTCCATGAGCAGTTCTTC.

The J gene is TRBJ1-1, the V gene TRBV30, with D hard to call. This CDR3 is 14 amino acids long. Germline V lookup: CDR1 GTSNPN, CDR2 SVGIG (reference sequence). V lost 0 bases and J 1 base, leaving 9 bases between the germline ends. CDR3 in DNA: TGTGCCTGGAGTGTACAAAGCCCGAACACTGAAGCTTTCTTT. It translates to CAWSVQSPNTEAFF.

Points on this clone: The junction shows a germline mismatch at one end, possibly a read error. The CDR3 here is CASSPRLAGGEQCF. The CDR3 nucleotides read TGTGCCAGTAGTCCGAGACTAGCGGGAGGCGAGCAGTGCTTC. The rearrangement uses TRBV19 and TRBJ2-7; 13 positions match TRBD2. Germline-derived CDR1 and CDR2 are LNHDA and SQIVND (reference sequence). The CDR3 totals 14 residues.

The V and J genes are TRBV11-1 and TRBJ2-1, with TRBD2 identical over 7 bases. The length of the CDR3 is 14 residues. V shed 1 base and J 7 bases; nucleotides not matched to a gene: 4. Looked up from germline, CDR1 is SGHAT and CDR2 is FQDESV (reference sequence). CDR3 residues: CASSLGLAGNEQFF. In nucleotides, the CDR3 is TGTGCCAGCAGCTTAGGACTAGCTGGAAATGAGCAGTTCTTC.

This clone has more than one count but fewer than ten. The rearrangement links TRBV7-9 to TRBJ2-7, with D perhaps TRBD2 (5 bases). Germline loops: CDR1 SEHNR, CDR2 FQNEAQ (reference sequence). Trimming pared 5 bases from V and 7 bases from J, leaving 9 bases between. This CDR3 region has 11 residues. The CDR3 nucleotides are TGTGCCAGCAGCGCCTCGGGGGAGCAGTACTTC. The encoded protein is CASSASGEQYF.

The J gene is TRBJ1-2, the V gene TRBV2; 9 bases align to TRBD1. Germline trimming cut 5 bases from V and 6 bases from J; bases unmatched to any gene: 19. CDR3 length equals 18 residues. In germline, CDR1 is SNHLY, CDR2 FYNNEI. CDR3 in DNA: TGTGCCAGCAGTCCGATAGGGGACAGGGAGCGTGGGACCAATGGCTACACCTTC. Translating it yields CASSPIGDRERGTNGYTF.

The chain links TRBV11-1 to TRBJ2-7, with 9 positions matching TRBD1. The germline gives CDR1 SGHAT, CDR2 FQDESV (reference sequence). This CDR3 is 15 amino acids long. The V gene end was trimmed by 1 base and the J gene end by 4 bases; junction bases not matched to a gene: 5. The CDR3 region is CASSLGQGVGYEQYF. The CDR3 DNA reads TGTGCCAGCAGCTTAGGACAGGGGGTAGGATACGAGCAGTACTTC.

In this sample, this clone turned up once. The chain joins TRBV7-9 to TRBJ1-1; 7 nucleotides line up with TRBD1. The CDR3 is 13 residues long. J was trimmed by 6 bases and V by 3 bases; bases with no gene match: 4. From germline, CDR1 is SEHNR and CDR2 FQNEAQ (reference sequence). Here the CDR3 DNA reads TGTGCCAGCAGCTTTACAGGGGACCCTGAAGCTTTCTTT. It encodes CASSFTGDPEAFF.

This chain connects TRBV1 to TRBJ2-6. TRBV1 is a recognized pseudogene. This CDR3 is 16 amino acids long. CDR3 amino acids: CTSRTTSQSRANVLIF. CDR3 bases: TGCACCAGCAGAACCACCTCACAAAGTCGGGCCAACGTCCTGATTTTC.

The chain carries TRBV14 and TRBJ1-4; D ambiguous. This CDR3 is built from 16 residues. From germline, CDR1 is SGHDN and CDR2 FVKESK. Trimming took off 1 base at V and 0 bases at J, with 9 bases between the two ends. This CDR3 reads CASSQGWSATNEKLFF. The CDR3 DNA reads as TGTGCCAGCAGCCAAGGGTGGAGTGCAACTAATGAAAAACTGTTTTTT.

The CDR3 region is CASSPGQGMPQHF. In DNA, the CDR3 is TGTGCCAGCAGCCCGGGACAGGGCATGCCCCAGCATTTT. The V and J genes are TRBV5-8 and TRBJ1-5; 9 bases line up with TRBD1. This CDR3 contains 13 residues. With 4 bases clipped from V and 9 bases from J, the junction kept 5 bases outside the gene matches. From germline, CDR1 is SGHTS and CDR2 YDEGEE.

The CDR3 loop is CASNPGQNTEAFF. CDR3 nucleotide sequence: TGTGCCAGCAACCCGGGACAAAACACTGAAGCTTTCTTT. The rearrangement links TRBV5-4 to TRBJ1-1; maybe TRBD1 (6 bases). Germline CDR1 SGHNT, CDR2 YYREEE (reference sequence). V was trimmed by 6 bases and J by 2 bases, leaving 11 bases between them. The CDR3 extends over 13 amino acids.

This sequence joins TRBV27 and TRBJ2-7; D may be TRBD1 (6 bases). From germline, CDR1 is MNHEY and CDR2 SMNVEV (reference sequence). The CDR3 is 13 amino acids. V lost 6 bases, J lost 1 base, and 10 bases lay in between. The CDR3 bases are TGTGCCAGCAGACCGACAGGTTCCTACGAGCAGTACTTC. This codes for CASRPTGSYEQYF.

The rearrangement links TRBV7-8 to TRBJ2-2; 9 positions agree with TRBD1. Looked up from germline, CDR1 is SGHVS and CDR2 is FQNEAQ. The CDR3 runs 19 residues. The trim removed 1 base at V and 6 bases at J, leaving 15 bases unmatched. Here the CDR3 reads CASSLVGQGYLTVSGELFF. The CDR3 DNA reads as TGTGCCAGCAGCTTAGTGGGACAGGGATATTTAACGGTATCCGGGGAGCTGTTTTTT.

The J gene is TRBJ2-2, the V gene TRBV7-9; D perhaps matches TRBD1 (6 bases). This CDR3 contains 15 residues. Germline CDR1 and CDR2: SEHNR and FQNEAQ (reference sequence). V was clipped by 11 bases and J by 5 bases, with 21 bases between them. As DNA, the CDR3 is TGTGCCCCCACGCCAGGGGCAGAAAGGACCGGGGAGCTGTTTTTT. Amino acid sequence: CAPTPGAERTGELFF.

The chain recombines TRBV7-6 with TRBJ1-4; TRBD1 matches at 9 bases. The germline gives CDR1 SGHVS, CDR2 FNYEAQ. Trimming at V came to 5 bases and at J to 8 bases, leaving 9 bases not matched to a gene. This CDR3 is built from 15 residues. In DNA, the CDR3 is TGTGCCAGCAGCCAATCGACAGGGGGTTGGGAAAAACTGTTTTTT. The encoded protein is CASSQSTGGWEKLFF.

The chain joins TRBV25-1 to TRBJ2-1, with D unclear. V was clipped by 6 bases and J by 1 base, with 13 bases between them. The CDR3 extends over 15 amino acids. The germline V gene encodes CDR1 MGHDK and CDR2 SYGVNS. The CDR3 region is CASSYTIPSYNEQFF. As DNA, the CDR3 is TGTGCCAGCAGCTACACCATCCCATCCTACAATGAGCAGTTCTTC. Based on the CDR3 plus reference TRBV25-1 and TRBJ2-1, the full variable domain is EADIYQTPRYLVIGTGKKITLECSQTMGHDKMYWYQQDPGMELHLIHYSYGVNSTEKGDLSSESTVSRIRTEHFPLTLESARPSHTSQYLCASSYTIPSYNEQFFGPGTRLTVL.

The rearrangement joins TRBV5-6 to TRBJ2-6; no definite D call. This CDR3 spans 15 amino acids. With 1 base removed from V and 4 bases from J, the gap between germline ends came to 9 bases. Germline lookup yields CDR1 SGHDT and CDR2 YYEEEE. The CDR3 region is CASSLWGGGANVLTF. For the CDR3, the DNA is TGTGCCAGCAGCTTGTGGGGTGGAGGGGCCAACGTCCTGACTTTC.

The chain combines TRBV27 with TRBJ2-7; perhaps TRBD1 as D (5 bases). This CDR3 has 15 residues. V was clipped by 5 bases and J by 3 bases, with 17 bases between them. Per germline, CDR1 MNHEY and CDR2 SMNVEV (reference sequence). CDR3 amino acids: CASSPQGSWLYEQYF. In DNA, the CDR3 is TGTGCCAGCAGTCCCCAGGGAAGTTGGCTCTACGAGCAGTACTTC.

The CDR3 protein is CASSFNPGFLYGYTF. The CDR3 bases are TGTGCCAGCAGTTTTAATCCGGGATTCCTGTATGGCTACACCTTC. V and J are TRBV6-5 and TRBJ1-2; D is ambiguous. The CDR3 runs 15 residues. Germline V gene data show CDR1 as MNHEY and CDR2 as SVGAGI. The V end was cut by 4 bases, the J end by 5 bases, with 17 bases between.

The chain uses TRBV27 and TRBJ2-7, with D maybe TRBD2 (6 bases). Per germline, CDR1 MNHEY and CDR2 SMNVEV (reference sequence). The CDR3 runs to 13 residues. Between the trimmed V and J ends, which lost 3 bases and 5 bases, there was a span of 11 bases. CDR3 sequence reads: CASSFAGRHEQYF. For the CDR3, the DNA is TGTGCCAGCAGTTTCGCGGGGAGGCACGAGCAGTACTTC.

The CDR3 sequence: CAWSPTMGETQYF. The CDR3 nucleotides read TGTGCCTGGAGCCCGACTATGGGAGAGACCCAGTACTTC. The chain links TRBV30 to TRBJ2-5; possibly TRBD2 for D (5 bases). Per germline, CDR1 GTSNPN and CDR2 SVGIG (reference sequence). Trimming took 3 bases from V and 4 from J, leaving 12 bases between them. This CDR3 contains 13 residues.

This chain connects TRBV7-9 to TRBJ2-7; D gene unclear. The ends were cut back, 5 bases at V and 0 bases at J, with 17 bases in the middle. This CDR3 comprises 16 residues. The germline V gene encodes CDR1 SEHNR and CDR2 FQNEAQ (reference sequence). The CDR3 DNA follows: TGTGCCAGCAGCCAAAAGGAATCCAGGAGCTCCTACGAGCAGTACTTC. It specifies CASSQKESRSSYEQYF.

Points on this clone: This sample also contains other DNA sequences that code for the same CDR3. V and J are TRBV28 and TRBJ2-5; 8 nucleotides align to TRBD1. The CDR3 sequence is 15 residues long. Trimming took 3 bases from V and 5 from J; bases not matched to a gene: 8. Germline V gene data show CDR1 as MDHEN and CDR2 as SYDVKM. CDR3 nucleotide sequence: TGTGCCAGCAGTTTGGGGCAGGGGGCTGGTGAGACCCAGTACTTC. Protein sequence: CASSLGQGAGETQYF.

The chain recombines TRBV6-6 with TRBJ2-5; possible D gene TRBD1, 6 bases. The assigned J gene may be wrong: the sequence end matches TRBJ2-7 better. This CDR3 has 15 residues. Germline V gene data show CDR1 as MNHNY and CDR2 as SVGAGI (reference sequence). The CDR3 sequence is CASSYTGTRLYEQYF. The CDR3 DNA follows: TGTGCCAGCAGTTACACCGGGACAAGACTCTACGAGCAGTACTTC.